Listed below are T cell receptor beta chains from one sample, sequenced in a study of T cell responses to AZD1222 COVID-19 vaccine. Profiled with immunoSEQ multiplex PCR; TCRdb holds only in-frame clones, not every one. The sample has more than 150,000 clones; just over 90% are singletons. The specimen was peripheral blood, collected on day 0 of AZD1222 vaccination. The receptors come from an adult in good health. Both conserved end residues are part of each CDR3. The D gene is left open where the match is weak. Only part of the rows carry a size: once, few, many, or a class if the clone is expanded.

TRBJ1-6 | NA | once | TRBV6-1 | TGTGCCAGCAGTGAACTTGGCCCAGGGGACGTTGGTTCACCCCTCCACTTT | CASSELGPGDVGSPLHF
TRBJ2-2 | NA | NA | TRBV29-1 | TGCAGCGTTTCACTAGTAGGGTACACCGGGGAGCTGTTTTTT | CSVSLVGYTGELFF
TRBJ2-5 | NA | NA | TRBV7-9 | TGTGCCAGCAGCTTAGTCGGGGTGGAGACCCAGTACTTC | CASSLVGVETQYF
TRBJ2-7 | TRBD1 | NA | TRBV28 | TGTGCCAGCAGTTCTGGACAGGCACCAATGCAGTACTTC | CASSSGQAPMQYF
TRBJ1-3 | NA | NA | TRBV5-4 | TGTGCCAGCAGCTTGGACGGCTCTGGAAACACCATATATTTT | CASSLDGSGNTIYF
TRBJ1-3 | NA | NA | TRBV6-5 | TGTGCCAGCAGTTACTCCGGCAGCACTGGAAACACCATATATTTT | CASSYSGSTGNTIYF
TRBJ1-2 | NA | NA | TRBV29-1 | TGCAGCGTTGAGGGGGGCTATGGCTACACCTTC | CSVEGGYGYTF
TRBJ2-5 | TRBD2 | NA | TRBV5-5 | TGTGCCAGCAGCTCAGGGACTAGCGCTTGGGAAGAGACCCAGTACTTC | CASSSGTSAWEETQYF
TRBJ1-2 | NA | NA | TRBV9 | TGTGCCAGCAGCGTCAGGGATAACTATGGCTACACCTTC | CASSVRDNYGYTF
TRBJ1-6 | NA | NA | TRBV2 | TGTGCCAGCAGTGATTTGTACCGAGGCGATTCACCCCTCCACTTT | CASSDLYRGDSPLHF
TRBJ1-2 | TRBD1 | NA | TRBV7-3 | TGTGCCAGCAGCGCCGGGACAGAGTATGGCTACACCTTC | CASSAGTEYGYTF
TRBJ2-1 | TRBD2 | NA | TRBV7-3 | TGTGCCAGCAGCTCTAGCGGGAGTTTCGATGAGCAGTTCTTC | CASSSSGSFDEQFF
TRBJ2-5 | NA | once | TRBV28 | TGTGCCAGCACGGGGCCAGGATCCCAAGAGACCCAGTACTTC | CASTGPGSQETQYF
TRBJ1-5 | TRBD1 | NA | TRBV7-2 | TGTGCCAGCAGCCCCCTTGGGACAGGGAAAGGGGGCAATCAGCCCCAGCATTTT | CASSPLGTGKGGNQPQHF
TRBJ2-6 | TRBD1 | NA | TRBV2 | TGTGCCAGCAGGGACAGGTCGAGCTCTGGGGCCAACGTCCTGACTTTC | CASRDRSSSGANVLTF
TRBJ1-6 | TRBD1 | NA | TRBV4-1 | TGCGCCAGCAGCCAGATGCGGGGACAGGGGATTGCACCCCTCCACTTT | CASSQMRGQGIAPLHF
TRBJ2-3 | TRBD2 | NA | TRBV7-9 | TGTGCCAGCAGCGACGCAGGGAGGACTAGCGGCACAGATACGCAGTATTTT | CASSDAGRTSGTDTQYF
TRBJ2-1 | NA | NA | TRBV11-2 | TGTGCCAGCAGCTTTGGATCCTACAATGAGCAGTTCTTC | CASSFGSYNEQFF
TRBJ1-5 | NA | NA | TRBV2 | TGTGCCAGCAAGGGCCCGGGGGGAGTATGGGCCCAGCATTTT | CASKGPGGVWAQHF
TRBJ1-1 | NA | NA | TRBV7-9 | TGTGCCAGCAGCACACCTAGGACAGAGACCTGGAACACTGAAGCTTTCTTT | CASSTPRTETWNTEAFF
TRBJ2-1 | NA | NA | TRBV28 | TGTGCCAGCAGTTTAACGGGTGCCACGGATGAGCAGTTCTTC | CASSLTGATDEQFF
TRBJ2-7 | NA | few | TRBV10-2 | TGCGCCAGCAGCCCCCTGGACGAGCAGTACTTC | CASSPLDEQYF
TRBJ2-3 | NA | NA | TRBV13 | TGTGCCAGCAGCCCTACAGATACGCAGTATTTT | CASSPTDTQYF
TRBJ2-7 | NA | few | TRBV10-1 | TGCGCCAGCAGTGAGTGTTGGCGGGAACCATTGGCCTACGAGCAGTACTTC | CASSECWREPLAYEQYF
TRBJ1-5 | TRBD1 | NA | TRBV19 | TGTGCCAGTAGTATAGGGACAGGGGATCGCAATCAGCCCCAGCATTTT | CASSIGTGDRNQPQHF
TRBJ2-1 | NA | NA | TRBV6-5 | TGTGCCAGCAGCCGGACAGCCTACAATGAGCAGTTCTTC | CASSRTAYNEQFF
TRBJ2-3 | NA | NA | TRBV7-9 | TGTGCCAGCAGCTCAGGACTAAAAACAGATACGCAGTATTTT | CASSSGLKTDTQYF
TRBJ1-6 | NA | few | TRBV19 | TGTGCCAGTAGGCGTACAGGGAGCTCCTATAATTCACCCCTCCACTTT | CASRRTGSSYNSPLHF
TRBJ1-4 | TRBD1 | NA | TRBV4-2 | TGTGCCAGCAGCCAACGTGGACAGGGTGAGGGGAAACTGTTTTTT | CASSQRGQGEGKLFF
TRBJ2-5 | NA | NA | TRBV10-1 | TGCGCCAGCAGTGTTAGTATTGGGCCTCAAGAGACCCAGTACTTC | CASSVSIGPQETQYF
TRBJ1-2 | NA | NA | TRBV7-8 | TGTGCCAGCAGCTTAGACGGAAGGGGGACTAACTATGGCTACACCTTC | CASSLDGRGTNYGYTF
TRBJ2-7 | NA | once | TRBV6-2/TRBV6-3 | TGTGCCAGCAGCACATCCCCAAAGGGGAATTGGCAGTACTTC | CASSTSPKGNWQYF
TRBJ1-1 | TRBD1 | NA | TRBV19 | TGTGCCAGTAGCCAGAGGCTCATCAGGACAGGGGGGGCTGAAGCTTTCTTT | CASSQRLIRTGGAEAFF
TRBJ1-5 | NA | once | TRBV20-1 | TGCAGTGCTAGTTCTGTTCTGGGTCGGGAATATCAGCCCCAGCATTTT | CSASSVLGREYQPQHF
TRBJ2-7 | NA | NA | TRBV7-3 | TGTGCCAGCAGCGCGGGACTTACCTACGAGCAGTACTTC | CASSAGLTYEQYF
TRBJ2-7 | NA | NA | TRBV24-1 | TGTGCCACCAGTGATTTGAGGCAGGTCCGGAGGTACGAGCAGTACTTC | CATSDLRQVRRYEQYF
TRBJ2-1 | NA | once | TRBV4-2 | TGTGCCAGCAGATCCCTCGATCTGGGGTTTAATGAGCAGTTCTTC | CASRSLDLGFNEQFF
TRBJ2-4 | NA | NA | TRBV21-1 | TGTGCCAGCAGCAAAGCTCCCGGCCCCGGGACAGGGAGGGGGTTAGCCAAAAACATTCAGTACTTC | CASSKAPGPGTGRGLAKNIQYF
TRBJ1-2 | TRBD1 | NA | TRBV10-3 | TGTGCCATCAGTGAGGACAGGGTGGCCCCCAACTATGGCTACACCTTC | CAISEDRVAPNYGYTF
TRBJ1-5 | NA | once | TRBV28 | TGTGCCAGCAGTTTTAGGGGACCTGTTAGTCGTTATAGCAATCAGCCCCAGCATTTT | CASSFRGPVSRYSNQPQHF
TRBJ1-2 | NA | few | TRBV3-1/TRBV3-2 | TGTGCCAGCAGCCCCCAACGCGGGGAGCCTAACTATGGCTACACCTTC | CASSPQRGEPNYGYTF